This T cell receptor (beta chain) is from a study of Graves' ophthalmopathy and Graves' hyperthyroidism. This clonotype was counted between two and nine times. This CDR3 region has 16 residues. Losses at the gene ends were 4 bases for V and 5 bases for J; bases not matched to a gene: 12. Germline values: CDR1 SGDLS, CDR2 YYNGEE. Investigators amplified TCR beta CDR3 regions from RNA transcripts. RT-PCR was first run with HTBI primers, then multiplex PCR in a second round. TCRdb fed the multiplex PCR reads into MiXCR, producing one record per CDR3 protein. The sample holds about 740,000 distinct CDR3 sequences, around 40% seen once.

Specimen: peripheral blood. The source is an adult man with Graves' ophthalmopathy. The chain joins TRBV9 to TRBJ1-3, with 7 positions matching TRBD1. The CDR3 sequence: CASSFESTGRRNTIYF. CDR3 nucleotide sequence: TGTGCCAGCAGCTTTGAATCGACAGGGAGAAGAAACACCATATATTTT.